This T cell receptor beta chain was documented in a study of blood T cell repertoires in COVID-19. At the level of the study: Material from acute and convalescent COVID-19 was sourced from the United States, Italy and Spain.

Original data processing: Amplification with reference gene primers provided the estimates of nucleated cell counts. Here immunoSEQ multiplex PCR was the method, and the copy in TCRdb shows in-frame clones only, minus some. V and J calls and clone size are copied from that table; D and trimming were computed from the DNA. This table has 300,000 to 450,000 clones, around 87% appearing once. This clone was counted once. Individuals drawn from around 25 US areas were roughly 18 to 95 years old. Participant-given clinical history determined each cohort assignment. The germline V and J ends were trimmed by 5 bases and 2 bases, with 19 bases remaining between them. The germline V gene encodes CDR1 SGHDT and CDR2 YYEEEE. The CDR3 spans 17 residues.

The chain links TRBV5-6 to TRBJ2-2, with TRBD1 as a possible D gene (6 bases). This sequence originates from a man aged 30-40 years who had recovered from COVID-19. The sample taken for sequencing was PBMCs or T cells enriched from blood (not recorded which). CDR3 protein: CASSFLQGFGNTGELFF. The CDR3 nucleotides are TGTGCCAGCAGTTTCCTACAGGGTTTCGGAAACACCGGGGAGCTGTTTTTT. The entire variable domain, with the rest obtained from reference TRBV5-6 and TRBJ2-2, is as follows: DAGVTQSPTHLIKTRGQQVTLRCSPKSGHDTVSWYQQALGQGPQFIFQYYEEEERQRGNFPDRFSGHQFPNYSSELNVNALLLGDSALYLCASSFLQGFGNTGELFFGEGSRLTVL.